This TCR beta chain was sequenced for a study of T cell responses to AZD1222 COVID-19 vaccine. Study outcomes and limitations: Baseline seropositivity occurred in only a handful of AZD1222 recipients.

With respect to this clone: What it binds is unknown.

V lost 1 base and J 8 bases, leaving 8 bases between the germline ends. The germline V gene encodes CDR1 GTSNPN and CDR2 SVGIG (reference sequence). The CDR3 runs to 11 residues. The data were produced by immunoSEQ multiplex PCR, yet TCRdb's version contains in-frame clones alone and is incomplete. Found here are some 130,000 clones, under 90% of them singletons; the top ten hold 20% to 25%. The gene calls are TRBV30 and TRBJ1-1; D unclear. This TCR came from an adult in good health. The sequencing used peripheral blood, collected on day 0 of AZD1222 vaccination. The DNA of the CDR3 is TGTGCCTGGAGTGAGGTATTCGAAGCTTTCTTT. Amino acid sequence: CAWSEVFEAFF.